The 28 T cell receptor beta chains presented below share a single source sample, sequenced in a study of CD8 T cells in Susac syndrome. The RNA input was roughly 0.45 to 1 ug, and it was reverse transcribed with random hexamers. TCRdb reanalysed the immunoSEQ multiplex PCR reads using MiXCR and keeps one entry per CDR3 protein. The profile shows about 120,000 distinct CDR3 sequences, roughly 92% of them singletons. Sample: CD4+ T cells from PBMCs. The receptors come from a human donor in good health.

The CDR3 protein is CASSPGQGVPYEQYF. DNA of the CDR3: TGTGCCAGCAGTCCCGGACAGGGCGTTCCCTACGAGCAGTACTTC. The V call is TRBV28, the J call TRBJ2-7; 8 nucleotides align to TRBD1. The germline V gene encodes CDR1 MDHEN and CDR2 SYDVKM. Losses at the gene ends were 5 bases for V and 2 bases for J; bases not matched to a gene: 8. The CDR3 runs to 15 residues.

This chain links TRBV7-9 with TRBJ2-3; D unclear. V gave up 5 bases and J gave up 2 bases, with 14 bases separating them. Germline V lookup: CDR1 SEHNR, CDR2 FQNEAQ (reference sequence). The CDR3 consists of 15 residues. The CDR3 bases are TGTGCCAGCAGCGCCTGGGCAGAGAACACAGATACGCAGTATTTT. It yields the protein CASSAWAENTDTQYF. The full variable domain, its missing parts supplied by reference TRBV7-9 and TRBJ2-3, is DTGVSQNPRHKITKRGQNVTFRCDPISEHNRLYWYRQTLGQGPEFLTYFQNEAQLEKSRLLSDRFSAERPKGSFSTLEIQRTEQGDSAMYLCASSAWAENTDTQYFGPGTRLTVL.

The chain combines TRBV6-1 with TRBJ2-7, with 12 bases that match TRBD2. In germline, CDR1 is MNHNS, CDR2 SASEGT. There are 14 residues in the CDR3. J lost 6 bases, V lost 11 bases, and 11 bases had no gene match. The CDR3 DNA is TGTGCCTCCTTCCCGGGACTAGCGGGTCCCGAGCAGTACTTC. It specifies CASFPGLAGPEQYF.

This chain links TRBV19 with TRBJ1-4; the D gene is possibly TRBD1 (5 bases). The germline V and J ends were trimmed by 6 bases and 3 bases, with 14 bases remaining between them. Germline V gene data show CDR1 as LNHDA and CDR2 as SQIVND (reference sequence). This CDR3 spans 15 amino acids. In DNA form, the CDR3 reads TGTGCCAGTAGCGGGGACGGCGCGGCTAATGAAAAACTGTTTTTT. It translates to CASSGDGAANEKLFF.

The gene calls are TRBV5-1 and TRBJ2-7; TRBD1 agrees at 9 bases. Germline-derived CDR1 and CDR2 are SGHRS and YFSETQ. The CDR3 is made up of 16 amino acids. V dropped 4 bases and J dropped 3; count of bases not matched to a gene: 11. DNA for the CDR3: TGCGCCAGCAGCATAGATCCGGGACAGGGTGTCTACGAGCAGTACTTC. Residues: CASSIDPGQGVYEQYF.

This chain links TRBV20-1 with TRBJ1-2; a possible D gene is TRBD1 (6 bases). CDR1 is DFQATT and CDR2 is SNEGSKA in the germline V gene (reference sequence). This CDR3 has 13 amino acids. V was cut by 3 bases and J by 7 bases, with 15 bases left in between. CDR3 coding DNA: TGCAGTGCTAGCCCCCAGGGGCGGCTTGGCTACACCTTC. Amino acids: CSASPQGRLGYTF.

This chain joins TRBV20-1 and TRBJ2-7, with a weak D call TRBD2 (6 bases). Germline V gene data show CDR1 as DFQATT and CDR2 as SNEGSKA (reference sequence). There are 13 residues in the CDR3. Trimming took 5 bases from V and 7 from J, leaving 18 bases between them. The CDR3 sequence is CSAGGRTRGEQYF. The CDR3 coding sequence is TGCAGTGCTGGTGGACGGACCCGGGGGGAGCAGTACTTC.

V is TRBV3-1 and J is TRBJ1-2; D is perhaps TRBD1 (6 bases). The CDR3 covers 14 residues. V was clipped by 2 bases and J by 7 bases, with 14 bases between them. Germline values: CDR1 LGHDT, CDR2 YNNKEL (reference sequence). CDR3 nucleotide sequence: TGTGCCAGCAGCCAATCCCCCGGGGGCGGTGGCTACACCTTC. Translated: CASSQSPGGGGYTF.

The rearrangement uses TRBV5-1 and TRBJ2-1; TRBD2 aligns across 12 bases. V trimming: 3 bases; J trimming: 3 bases; junction bases outside the gene matches: 1. Germline V CDR1 and CDR2: SGHRS, YFSETQ. This CDR3 contains 15 residues. CDR3 DNA sequence: TGCGCCAGCAGCTCTAGCGGGAGGGACTACAATGAGCAGTTCTTC. It is translated as CASSSSGRDYNEQFF. The variable domain in full, with the rest retrieved from reference TRBV5-1 and TRBJ2-1, is KAGVTQTPRYLIKTRGQQVTLSCSPISGHRSVSWYQQTPGQGLQFLFEYFSETQRNKGNFPGRFSGRQFSNSRSEMNVSTLELGDSALYLCASSSSGRDYNEQFFGPGTRLTVL.

The V and J genes are TRBV7-2 and TRBJ2-2; no clear D gene. Trimming stripped 2 bases from V and 6 bases from J, with 4 bases between. Germline CDR1 reads SGHTA; CDR2 reads FQGNSA. This CDR3 has 12 amino acids. CDR3 loop: CASSLFSGELFF. DNA for the CDR3: TGTGCCAGCAGCTTATTCTCCGGGGAGCTGTTTTTT.

The chain carries TRBV3-1 and TRBJ1-1; D unclear. With 0 bases removed from V and 0 bases from J, the gap between germline ends came to 14 bases. CDR1 and CDR2 (germline): LGHDT, YNNKEL (reference sequence). The CDR3 spans 17 residues. The DNA of the CDR3 is TGTGCCAGCAGCCAAGAGGGTTCAGAATTTTTGAACACTGAAGCTTTCTTT. This encodes CASSQEGSEFLNTEAFF.

In regard to this clonotype: The junction departs from germline at one end; a sequencing error may be responsible. J is TRBJ1-3 and V is TRBV6-2 or TRBV6-3; perhaps TRBD1 as D (6 bases). The CDR3 contains 16 residues. CDR1 and CDR2 from the germline V gene are MNHEY and SVGEGT. CDR3 region: CASSYSGARSENTIYF. The CDR3 region has the DNA TGTGCCAGCAGTTACTCGGGGGCGAGATCTGAAAACACCATATATTTT.

The CDR3 DNA is TGTGCCAGCAACGGAGCTGGGGATGGCTACACCTTC. Translating gives CASNGAGDGYTF. The chain employs TRBV6-1 and TRBJ1-2; D gene uncertain. With 7 bases removed from V and 6 bases from J, the gap between germline ends came to 12 bases. The V gene's germline CDR1 is MNHNS and CDR2 SASEGT. There are 12 residues in the CDR3.

This CDR3 is CASSLIGSTSGNTIYF. The CDR3 DNA is TGTGCCAGCAGCTTAATAGGGAGCACATCTGGAAACACCATATATTTT. V and J are TRBV7-2 and TRBJ1-3, with D hard to call. The CDR3 length is 16 residues. Germline CDR1 SGHTA, CDR2 FQGNSA. V lost 2 bases and J lost 1, with 12 bases in between.

This rearrangement joins TRBV24-1 to TRBJ2-5; TRBD2 is a possible D gene (6 bases). Trimming shortened V by 2 bases and J by 0 bases, and 9 bases separated the two germline ends. CDR3 length equals 15 residues. Germline CDR1 is KGHDR and CDR2 is SFDVKD. CDR3: CATSDSGLNQETQYF. The CDR3 DNA sequence: TGTGCCACCAGTGATTCGGGACTGAACCAAGAGACCCAGTACTTC.

V is TRBV9 and J is TRBJ2-2; maybe TRBD1 (6 bases). This CDR3 contains 15 residues. Germline V gene sequence: CDR1 SGDLS, CDR2 YYNGEE. V lost 2 bases and J lost 1, with 9 bases in between. This CDR3 is CASSVQGMNTGELFF. CDR3 nucleotides: TGTGCCAGCAGCGTGCAGGGGATGAACACCGGGGAGCTGTTTTTT.

The chain uses TRBV7-2 and TRBJ2-2, with unresolved D. The CDR3 extends over 16 amino acids. Germline CDR1 and CDR2: SGHTA and FQGNSA. V lost 2 bases and J 4 bases, leaving 14 bases between the germline ends. The CDR3 DNA follows: TGTGCCAGCAGCTTATCAGTGGGGTTCGGCACCGGGGAGCTGTTTTTT. Amino acid sequence: CASSLSVGFGTGELFF.

The J gene is TRBJ2-1, the V gene TRBV6-6, with D tentatively TRBD2 (6 bases). Trimming took 2 bases from V and 15 from J, leaving 11 bases between them. Per the germline V gene, CDR1 is MNHNY and CDR2 is SVGAGI (reference sequence). This CDR3 has 11 residues. The CDR3 region is CASSYRQAGFF. The CDR3 DNA reads TGTGCCAGCAGTTACCGTCAAGCGGGGTTCTTC.

This clonotype occurred once. The CDR3 sequence: CSASTRTSGSSGNTGELFF. The CDR3 coding sequence is TGCAGTGCTTCAACAAGGACTAGCGGGAGTTCTGGAAACACCGGGGAGCTGTTTTTT. The V gene is TRBV20-1, the J gene TRBJ2-2; 13 bases are a match to TRBD2. This CDR3 has 19 residues. CDR1 and CDR2 from the germline V gene are DFQATT and SNEGSKA (reference sequence). V was clipped by 5 bases and J by 2 bases; unmatched bases: 14.

V is TRBV7-2 and J is TRBJ1-2; the D gene is possibly TRBD1 (5 bases). Germline values: CDR1 SGHTA, CDR2 FQGNSA. The V and J ends lost 5 bases and 4 bases respectively, with 17 bases between them. This CDR3 is built from 15 residues. CDR3 DNA sequence: TGTGCCAGCAGCACTCTGGACGGGGACCTCTATGGCTACACCTTC. This gives the protein CASSTLDGDLYGYTF.

This sequence joins TRBV28 and TRBJ2-3; either TRBD1 or TRBD2 may supply D (5 bases each). V was cut by 7 bases and J by 7 bases, with 12 bases left in between. This CDR3 has 12 amino acids. CDR1 MDHEN and CDR2 SYDVKM come from the germline V gene. CDR3 nucleotides: TGTGCCAGCACCACCGGGGCCCATACGCAGTATTTT. Its protein is CASTTGAHTQYF.

CDR3 residues: CASGFQDSRVDQPQHF. The CDR3 nucleotides are TGTGCTAGTGGTTTCCAAGACAGTAGAGTCGATCAGCCCCAGCATTTT. The chain couples TRBV12-5 to TRBJ1-5, with D maybe TRBD1 (5 bases). The germline V and J ends were trimmed by 3 bases and 5 bases, with 17 bases remaining between them. Germline CDR1 reads LGHNT; CDR2 reads FRNRAP. This CDR3 has 16 amino acids. Looking up the rest from reference TRBV12-5 and TRBJ1-5 gives the full variable domain: DARVTQTPRHKVTEMGQEVTMRCQPILGHNTVFWYRQTMMQGLELLAYFRNRAPLDDSGMPKDRFSAEMPDATLATLKIQPSEPRDSAVYFCASGFQDSRVDQPQHFGDGTRLSIL.

This chain links TRBV18 with TRBJ1-1; D is possibly TRBD1 (5 bases). V lost 1 base to trimming and J lost 2 bases, with 8 bases between them. CDR1 KGHSH and CDR2 LQKENI come from the germline V gene. The CDR3 sequence is 14 residues long. CDR3 nucleotides: TGTGCCAGCTCACCACGGCAGGGTAACACTGAAGCTTTCTTT. Amino acids: CASSPRQGNTEAFF.

This rearrangement joins TRBV7-9 to TRBJ2-5; unclear D gene. This CDR3 is 16 amino acids long. Trimming removed 0 bases from V and 2 bases from J, with 13 bases in between. Germline V CDR1 and CDR2: SEHNR, FQNEAQ (reference sequence). CDR3 sequence (DNA): TGTGCCAGCAGCTTAGCGACCTCAGGCCTGCAAGAGACCCAGTACTTC. Translating gives CASSLATSGLQETQYF. Combining the CDR3 with reference TRBV7-9 and TRBJ2-5 gives the whole variable domain DTGVSQNPRHKITKRGQNVTFRCDPISEHNRLYWYRQTLGQGPEFLTYFQNEAQLEKSRLLSDRFSAERPKGSFSTLEIQRTEQGDSAMYLCASSLATSGLQETQYFGPGTRLLVL.

This chain uses TRBV6-2 or TRBV6-3 with TRBJ2-3, with 11 bases fitting TRBD2. J was trimmed by 4 bases and V by 1 base; bases with no gene match: 1. Germline CDR1 is MNHEY and CDR2 is SVGEGT. The CDR3 spans 15 residues. CDR3 protein: CASSYLGLAADTQYF. CDR3 nucleotides: TGTGCCAGCAGTTACTTGGGACTAGCGGCAGATACGCAGTATTTT.

V gene TRBV3-1 combines with J gene TRBJ1-3; 7 nucleotides agree with TRBD1. Germline loops: CDR1 LGHDT, CDR2 YNNKEL (reference sequence). This CDR3 contains 17 residues. After removal of 3 bases from V and 0 bases from J, the junction contained 8 bases not matched to a gene. CDR3 sequence (DNA): TGTGCCAGCAGCCATGATGGGACAGTCCTCTCTGGAAACACCATATATTTT. This sequence encodes CASSHDGTVLSGNTIYF. The full variable domain, with the rest looked up from reference TRBV3-1 and TRBJ1-3, is DTAVSQTPKYLVTQMGNDKSIKCEQNLGHDTMYWYKQDSKKFLKIMFSYNNKELIINETVPNRFSPKSPDKAHLNLHINSLELGDSAVYFCASSHDGTVLSGNTIYFGEGSWLTVV.

The chain couples TRBV10-3 to TRBJ2-1; no reliable D call. This CDR3 contains 14 residues. Trimming stripped 6 bases from V and 7 bases from J, with 16 bases between. Germline values: CDR1 ENHRY, CDR2 SYGVKD. The CDR3 region has the DNA TGTGCCATCAGGCCTCGCCAGCTTCAGAATGAGCAGTTCTTC. It translates to CAIRPRQLQNEQFF.

The V gene is TRBV3-1, the J gene TRBJ1-1; 8 bases map to TRBD1. With 3 bases clipped from V and 5 bases from J, the junction kept 8 bases outside the gene matches. The CDR3 is made up of 15 amino acids. Germline V gene data show CDR1 as LGHDT and CDR2 as YNNKEL (reference sequence). The CDR3 is CASSQVTGGWTEAFF. CDR3 nucleotides: TGTGCCAGCAGCCAGGTTACAGGGGGATGGACTGAAGCTTTCTTT.